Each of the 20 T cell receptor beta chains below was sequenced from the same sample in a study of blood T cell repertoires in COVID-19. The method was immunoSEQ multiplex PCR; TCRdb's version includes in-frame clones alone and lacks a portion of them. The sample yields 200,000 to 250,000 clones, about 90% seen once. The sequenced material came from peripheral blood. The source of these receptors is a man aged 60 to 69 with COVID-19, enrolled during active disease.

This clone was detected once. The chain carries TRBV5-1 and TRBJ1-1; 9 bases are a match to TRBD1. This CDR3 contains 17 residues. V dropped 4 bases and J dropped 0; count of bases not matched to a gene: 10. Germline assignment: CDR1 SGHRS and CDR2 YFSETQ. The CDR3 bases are TGCGCCAGCAGCCGAGGACAGGGGAGGGGAATGAACACTGAAGCTTTCTTT. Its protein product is CASSRGQGRGMNTEAFF. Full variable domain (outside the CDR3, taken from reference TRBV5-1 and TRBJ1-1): KAGVTQTPRYLIKTRGQQVTLSCSPISGHRSVSWYQQTPGQGLQFLFEYFSETQRNKGNFPGRFSGRQFSNSRSEMNVSTLELGDSALYLCASSRGQGRGMNTEAFFGQGTRLTVV.

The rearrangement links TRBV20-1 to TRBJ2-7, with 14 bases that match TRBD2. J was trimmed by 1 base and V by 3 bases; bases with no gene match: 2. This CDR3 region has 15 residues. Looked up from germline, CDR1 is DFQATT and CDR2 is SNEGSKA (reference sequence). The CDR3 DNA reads TGCAGTGCTAGTGGGACTAGCGGGAGATCCTACGAGCAGTACTTC. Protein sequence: CSASGTSGRSYEQYF.

The CDR3 bases are TGTGCCAGCAGCTTCGGCCAGGGAAATCAGCCCCAGCATTTT. It yields the protein CASSFGQGNQPQHF. This sequence joins TRBV5-4 and TRBJ1-5; weak D call: TRBD1 (5 bases). The length of the CDR3 is 14 residues. Between the trimmed V and J ends, which lost 2 bases and 4 bases, there was a span of 10 bases. Germline CDR1 and CDR2: SGHNT and YYREEE (reference sequence).

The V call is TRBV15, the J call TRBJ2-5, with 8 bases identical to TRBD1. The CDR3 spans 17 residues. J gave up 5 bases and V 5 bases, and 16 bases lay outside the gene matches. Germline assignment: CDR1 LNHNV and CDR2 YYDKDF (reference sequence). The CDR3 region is CATSLRSGGQFRETQYF. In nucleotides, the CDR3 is TGTGCCACCAGCCTCCGGTCAGGGGGCCAATTTCGGGAGACCCAGTACTTC.

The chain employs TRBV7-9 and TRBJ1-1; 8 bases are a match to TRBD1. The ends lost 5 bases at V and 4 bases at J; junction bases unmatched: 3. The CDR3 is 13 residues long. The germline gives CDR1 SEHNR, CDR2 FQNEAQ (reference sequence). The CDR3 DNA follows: TGTGCCAGCAGCGAGACAGGGGTCACTGAAGCTTTCTTT. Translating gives CASSETGVTEAFF.

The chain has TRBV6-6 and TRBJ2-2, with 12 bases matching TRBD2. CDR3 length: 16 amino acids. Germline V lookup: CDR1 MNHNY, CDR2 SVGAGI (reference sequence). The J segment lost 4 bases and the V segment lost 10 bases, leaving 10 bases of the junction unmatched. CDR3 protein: CAISFRTSGITGELFF. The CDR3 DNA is TGTGCCATCTCTTTCCGGACTAGCGGGATCACCGGGGAGCTGTTTTTT.

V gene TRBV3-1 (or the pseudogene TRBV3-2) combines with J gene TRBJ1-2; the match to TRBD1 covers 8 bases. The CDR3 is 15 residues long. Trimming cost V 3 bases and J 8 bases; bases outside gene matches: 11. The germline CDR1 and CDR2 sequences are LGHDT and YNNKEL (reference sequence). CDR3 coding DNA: TGTGCCAGCAGCCACCCCGTGGACAGGGTAGGAGGCTACACCTTC. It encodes CASSHPVDRVGGYTF.

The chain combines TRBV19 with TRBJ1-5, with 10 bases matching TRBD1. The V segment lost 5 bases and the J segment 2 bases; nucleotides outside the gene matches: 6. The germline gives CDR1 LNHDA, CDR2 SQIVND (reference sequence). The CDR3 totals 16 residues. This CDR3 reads CASSARQGAGNQPQHF. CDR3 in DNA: TGTGCCAGTAGTGCCCGACAGGGGGCTGGCAATCAGCCCCAGCATTTT.

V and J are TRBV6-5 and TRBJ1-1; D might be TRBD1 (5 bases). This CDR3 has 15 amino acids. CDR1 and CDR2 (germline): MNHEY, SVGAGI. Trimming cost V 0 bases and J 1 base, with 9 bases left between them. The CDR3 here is CASSYSIGGNTEAFF. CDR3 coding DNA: TGTGCCAGCAGTTACTCGATCGGGGGGAACACTGAAGCTTTCTTT.

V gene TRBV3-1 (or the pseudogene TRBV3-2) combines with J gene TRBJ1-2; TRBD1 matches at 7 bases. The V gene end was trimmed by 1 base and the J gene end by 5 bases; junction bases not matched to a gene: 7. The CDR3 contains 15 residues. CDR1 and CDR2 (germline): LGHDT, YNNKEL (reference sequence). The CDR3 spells CASSQVPGGRYGYTF. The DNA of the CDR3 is TGTGCCAGCAGCCAAGTACCAGGGGGTAGGTATGGCTACACCTTC.

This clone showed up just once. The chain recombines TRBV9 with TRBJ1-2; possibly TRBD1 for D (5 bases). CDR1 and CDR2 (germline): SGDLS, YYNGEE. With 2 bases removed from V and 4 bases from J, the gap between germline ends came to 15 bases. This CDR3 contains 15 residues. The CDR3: CASSVLGGVGYGYTF. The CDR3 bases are TGTGCCAGCAGCGTTCTCGGGGGGGTTGGCTATGGCTACACCTTC.

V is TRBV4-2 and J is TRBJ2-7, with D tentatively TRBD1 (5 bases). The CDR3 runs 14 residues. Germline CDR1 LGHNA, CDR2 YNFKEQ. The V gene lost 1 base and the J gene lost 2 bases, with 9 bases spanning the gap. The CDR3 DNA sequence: TGTGCCAGCAGCCAAGGACAGAACGCCTACGAGCAGTACTTC. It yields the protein CASSQGQNAYEQYF.

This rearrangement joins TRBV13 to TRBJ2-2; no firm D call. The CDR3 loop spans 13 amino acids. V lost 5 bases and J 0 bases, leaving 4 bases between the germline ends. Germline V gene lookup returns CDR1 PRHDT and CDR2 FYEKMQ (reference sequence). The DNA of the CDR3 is TGTGCCAGCAGCCTTACGAACACCGGGGAGCTGTTTTTT. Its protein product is CASSLTNTGELFF.

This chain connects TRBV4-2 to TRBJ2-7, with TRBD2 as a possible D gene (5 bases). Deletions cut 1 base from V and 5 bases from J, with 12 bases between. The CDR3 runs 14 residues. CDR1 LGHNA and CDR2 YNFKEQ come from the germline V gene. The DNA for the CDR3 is TGTGCCAGCAGCCAAGGCGCTAGCTACAACGAGCAGTACTTC. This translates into CASSQGASYNEQYF.

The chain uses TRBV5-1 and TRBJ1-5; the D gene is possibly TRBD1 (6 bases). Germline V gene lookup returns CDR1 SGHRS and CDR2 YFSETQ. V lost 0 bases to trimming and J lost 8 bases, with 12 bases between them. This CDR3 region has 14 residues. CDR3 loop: CASSLAGASEPQHF. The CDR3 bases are TGCGCCAGCAGCTTGGCAGGGGCAAGTGAGCCCCAGCATTTT.

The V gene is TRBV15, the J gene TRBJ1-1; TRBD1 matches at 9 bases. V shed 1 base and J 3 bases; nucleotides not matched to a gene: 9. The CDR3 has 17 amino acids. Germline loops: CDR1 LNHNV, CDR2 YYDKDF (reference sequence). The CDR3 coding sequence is TGTGCCACCAGCAGAGTGATGGGACAGGGTGGCCACACTGAAGCTTTCTTT. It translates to CATSRVMGQGGHTEAFF. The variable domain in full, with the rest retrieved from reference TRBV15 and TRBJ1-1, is DAMVIQNPRYQVTQFGKPVTLSCSQTLNHNVMYWYQQKSSQAPKLLFHYYDKDFNNEADTPDNFQSRRPNTSFCFLDIRSPGLGDTAMYLCATSRVMGQGGHTEAFFGQGTRLTVV.

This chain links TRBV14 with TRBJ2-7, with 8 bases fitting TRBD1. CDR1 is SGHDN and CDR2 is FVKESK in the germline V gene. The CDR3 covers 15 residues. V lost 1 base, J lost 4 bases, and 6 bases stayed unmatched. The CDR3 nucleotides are TGTGCCAGCAGCCAAGGAAGGACAGGGATTTACGAGCAGTACTTC. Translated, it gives CASSQGRTGIYEQYF.

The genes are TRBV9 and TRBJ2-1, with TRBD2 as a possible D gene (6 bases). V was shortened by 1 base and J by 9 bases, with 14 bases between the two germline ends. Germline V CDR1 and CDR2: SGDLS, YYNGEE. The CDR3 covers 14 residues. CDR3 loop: CASSVIPGGIEQFF. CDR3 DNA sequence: TGTGCCAGCAGCGTAATCCCCGGGGGTATTGAGCAGTTCTTC.

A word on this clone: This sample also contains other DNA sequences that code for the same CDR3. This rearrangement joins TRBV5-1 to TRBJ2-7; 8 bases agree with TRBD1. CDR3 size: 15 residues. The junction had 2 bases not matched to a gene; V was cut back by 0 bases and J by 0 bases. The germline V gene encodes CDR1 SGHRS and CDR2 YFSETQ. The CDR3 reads CASSLAGQGSYEQYF. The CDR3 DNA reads TGCGCCAGCAGCTTGGCCGGACAGGGCTCCTACGAGCAGTACTTC.

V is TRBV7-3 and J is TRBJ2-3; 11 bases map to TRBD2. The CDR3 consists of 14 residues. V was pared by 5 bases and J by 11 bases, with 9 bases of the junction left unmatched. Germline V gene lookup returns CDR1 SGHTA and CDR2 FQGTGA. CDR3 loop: CASSLAGGSTEQYF. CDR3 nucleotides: TGTGCCAGCAGCCTAGCGGGGGGATCAACTGAGCAGTATTTT.